This T cell receptor beta chain was sequenced in a study of shared clonotypes between healthy human individuals. V lost 6 bases and J lost 5, with 12 bases in between. The CDR3 runs 13 residues. Germline V lookup: CDR1 SGHAT, CDR2 FQNNGV. CD4+ cells yielded CD45RA+ naive and CD45RA-negative memory subsets. Using immunoSEQ multiplex PCR, the repertoire was profiled, and TCRdb retains in-frame clones only, with some absent. The table has under 1,900,000 clones, less than 99% seen once; the top ten hold over 0.3%. This TCR was recovered from a man aged 25 to 45 in good health. The chain links TRBV11-2 to TRBJ2-3, with D unresolved. Sequences were obtained from naive CD4+ T cells sorted from blood. Subset defined: CD45RA+ positively selected. The CDR3 DNA sequence: TGTGCCAGCAGGGTCCTGTCTAGAGATACGCAGTATTTT. Encoded protein: CASRVLSRDTQYF.